One and the same sample provided the 30 T cell receptor beta chains below, sequenced in a study of monozygotic twins with inflammatory bowel disease. Each CDR3 protein gets one entry in TCRdb, which reprocessed the 5' RACE reads and gives no DNA. There are 150,000 to 200,000 distinct CDR3 sequences in the sample, with approximately 7.4% held by the top ten. The material sequenced was blood. Receptor source: a human donor with ulcerative colitis or Crohn's disease, or a healthy co-twin of an affected twin (not recorded which).

The chain links TRBV5-1 to TRBJ2-7; TCRdb names TRBD1, which stays unverified in the absence of DNA. CDR3 length: 14 residues. Germline CDR1 is SGHRS and CDR2 is YFSETQ. The CDR3 sequence is CASSSRDSSYEQYF.

V usage is TRBV20-1 and J usage is TRBJ1-2; TCRdb's D gene call, TRBD1, goes unchecked for lack of DNA. The CDR3 contains 13 residues. CDR1 is DFQATT and CDR2 is SNEGSKA in the germline V gene (reference sequence). CDR3 region: CSADAGGMRGYTF.

V gene TRBV30 combines with J gene TRBJ1-4; TCRdb's D call, TRBD1, is unchecked because there is no DNA. The CDR3 has 14 residues. Germline CDR1 GTSNPN, CDR2 SVGIG (reference sequence). The CDR3 spells CACPGRGIREKLFF. The entire variable domain, with the rest obtained from reference TRBV30 and TRBJ1-4, is as follows: SQTIHQWPATLVQPVGSPLSLECTVEGTSNPNLYWYRQAAGRGLQLLFYSVGIGQISSEVPQNLSASRPQDRQFILSSKKLLLSDSGFYLCACPGRGIREKLFFGSGTQLSVL.

This chain joins TRBV15 and TRBJ2-1; the D call of TRBD1 rests on TCRdb alone, since no DNA is present to check it. The CDR3 has 13 amino acids. Germline V gives CDR1 LNHNV, CDR2 YYDKDF (reference sequence). CDR3 protein: CATTWGAYNEQFF.

The chain carries TRBV7-2 and TRBJ2-3. CDR3 length: 12 residues. Germline V lookup: CDR1 SGHTA, CDR2 FQGNSA. The CDR3: CASSPFRDTQYF. Looking up the rest from reference TRBV7-2 and TRBJ2-3 gives the full variable domain: GAGVSQSPSNKVTEKGKDVELRCDPISGHTALYWYRQSLGQGLEFLIYFQGNSAPDKSGLPSDRFSAERTGGSVSTLTIQRTQQEDSAVYLCASSPFRDTQYFGPGTRLTVL.

The chain couples TRBV12-3 or TRBV12-4 to TRBJ2-5; the TCRdb call, TRBD1, lacks DNA for checking. The length of the CDR3 is 15 residues. The CDR3 is CASIKEGGIEETQYF.

V usage is TRBV6-5 and J usage is TRBJ1-1. CDR3 length: 13 residues. CDR1 is MNHEY and CDR2 is SVGAGI in the germline V gene. The CDR3 here is CASSYSAFSEAFF.

The chain recombines TRBV7-9 with TRBJ2-1; the TCRdb call, TRBD1, lacks DNA for checking. The CDR3 length is 16 residues. CDR1 is SEHNR and CDR2 is FQNEAQ in the germline V gene (reference sequence). CDR3 region: CASSFRANPSYNEQFF.

The genes are TRBV11-2 and TRBJ1-2; TCRdb gives TRBD1 as the D gene, but with no DNA this cannot be confirmed. The CDR3 has 13 residues. Germline lookup yields CDR1 SGHAT and CDR2 FQNNGV. The CDR3 loop is CASSFGTGNGYTF.

V gene TRBV19 combines with J gene TRBJ2-7. CDR1 is LNHDA and CDR2 is SQIVND in the germline V gene (reference sequence). The CDR3 is 12 residues long. The CDR3 region is CASSIAGNEQYF.

The chain employs TRBV6-1 and TRBJ2-7; absent DNA, TCRdb's TRBD1 call cannot be checked. Germline V gene data show CDR1 as MNHNS and CDR2 as SASEGT. The CDR3 totals 14 residues. The CDR3: CASSSGGLPYEQYF.

The rearrangement joins TRBV7-2 to TRBJ2-7; TCRdb's assignment of TRBD1 cannot be checked, as there is no DNA. The CDR3 totals 15 residues. CDR1 and CDR2 (germline): SGHTA, FQGNSA. The CDR3 loop is CASSLDPGPSYEQYF.

This chain connects TRBV5-1 to TRBJ2-5; the TCRdb D gene call, TRBD2, has no DNA to confirm it. This CDR3 is built from 15 residues. The germline V gene encodes CDR1 SGHRS and CDR2 YFSETQ. This chain's CDR3 is CASSSVIAGGETQYF.

The genes are TRBV10-3 and TRBJ1-6; the D call of TRBD1 rests on TCRdb alone, since no DNA is present to check it. CDR1 is ENHRY, CDR2 SYGVKD, per germline. This CDR3 has 15 residues. This CDR3 reads CAIRDEGSHNSPLHF.

The chain joins TRBV6-2 or TRBV6-3 to TRBJ2-3. The CDR3 totals 18 residues. Germline lookup yields CDR1 MNHEY and CDR2 SVGEGT. The CDR3 loop reads CASSYTSYQATHTDTQYF.

The chain couples TRBV10-3 to TRBJ1-2; checking the TCRdb D call of TRBD1 is not possible without DNA. The CDR3 is 12 residues long. Germline V lookup: CDR1 ENHRY, CDR2 SYGVKD. CDR3 loop: CAISDRGEGCTF.

CDR3 region: CASSLGQSNYGYTF. The J gene is TRBJ1-2, the V gene TRBV5-1; TCRdb calls TRBD1, which cannot be checked without DNA. The length of the CDR3 is 14 residues. The germline V gene encodes CDR1 SGHRS and CDR2 YFSETQ.

The CDR3 reads CASSLLAGAGKVEQYF. The rearrangement uses TRBV5-1 and TRBJ2-7; lacking DNA, the TRBD1 call made by TCRdb goes unchecked. The germline gives CDR1 SGHRS, CDR2 YFSETQ. The CDR3 has 16 residues.

J is TRBJ1-6 and V is TRBV4-2; absent DNA, TCRdb's TRBD1 call cannot be checked. This CDR3 comprises 18 residues. Germline V gene data show CDR1 as LGHNA and CDR2 as YNFKEQ. The CDR3 loop is CASSHGRIPGQGDSPLHF.

The chain uses TRBV5-1 and TRBJ1-6. The CDR3 loop spans 15 amino acids. Germline V gives CDR1 SGHRS, CDR2 YFSETQ. The CDR3 region is CASSPGEGFNSPLHF.

The chain recombines TRBV7-2 with TRBJ2-1; without DNA, the TCRdb call of TRBD2 cannot be checked. Germline V lookup: CDR1 SGHTA, CDR2 FQGNSA. This CDR3 is built from 15 residues. The CDR3 loop reads CASSLAFGGAREQFF.

V and J are TRBV12-3 or TRBV12-4 and TRBJ2-1. This CDR3 region has 14 residues. CDR3: CASSLSSLRNEQFF.

The J gene is TRBJ2-3, the V gene TRBV20-1; no DNA is available, so the TRBD1 call from TCRdb remains unchecked. Germline V CDR1 and CDR2: DFQATT, SNEGSKA (reference sequence). The CDR3 loop spans 14 amino acids. The CDR3 is CSALRGTGKDTQYF.

The J gene is TRBJ2-7, the V gene TRBV25-1; the D gene TCRdb calls, TRBD1, cannot be checked with no DNA. Per the germline V gene, CDR1 is MGHDK and CDR2 is SYGVNS. CDR3 length: 17 residues. The chain's CDR3 is CASSEAPGTHWAYEQYF.

The chain couples TRBV10-2 to TRBJ1-5. This CDR3 is 15 amino acids long. CDR1 and CDR2 from the germline V gene are WSHSY and SAAADI. CDR3 in amino acids: CASSEEGFGNQPQHF.

This sequence joins TRBV3-1 and TRBJ1-1; no DNA is available, so the TRBD1 call from TCRdb remains unchecked. Germline V gene data show CDR1 as LGHDT and CDR2 as YNNKEL (reference sequence). The CDR3 spans 16 residues. The CDR3 loop is CASSLRGQVGNTEAFF.

The chain recombines TRBV18 with TRBJ2-1. The CDR3 length is 16 residues. In germline, CDR1 is KGHSH, CDR2 LQKENI. The CDR3: CASSPLIGGSYNEQFF.

V usage is TRBV29-1 and J usage is TRBJ1-5. The CDR3 sequence is 13 residues long. Germline V lookup: CDR1 SQVTM, CDR2 ANQGSEA. The CDR3 is CSVEDSRGQPQHF.

This chain uses TRBV12-3 or TRBV12-4 with TRBJ1-1; without DNA, the TCRdb call of TRBD1 cannot be checked. The CDR3 is made up of 15 amino acids. CDR3 sequence: CASSSRGGAGTEAFF.

J is TRBJ2-7 and V is TRBV7-2; as DNA is missing, the TRBD1 call by TCRdb cannot be tested. This CDR3 comprises 13 residues. CDR1 and CDR2 (germline): SGHTA, FQGNSA. The CDR3 is CASSRQGFYEQYF.